The 12 T cell receptor beta chains in this list originate from one sample, sequenced in a study of blood T cell repertoires in COVID-19. Data came from immunoSEQ multiplex PCR; TCRdb stores just in-frame clones and leaves some out. The sample lists 60,000 or so clones; 80% to 90% were seen once. Sequencing used peripheral blood. These receptors originate from a man of 80 years or more with acute or convalescent COVID-19.

This chain joins TRBV4-2 and TRBJ2-2; TRBD2 is a possible D gene (7 bases). This CDR3 contains 16 residues. The V gene lost 1 base and the J gene lost 1 base, with 10 bases spanning the gap. Per germline, CDR1 LGHNA and CDR2 YNFKEQ. This CDR3 reads CASSQAGGKNTGELFF. The CDR3 coding sequence is TGTGCCAGCAGCCAAGCGGGGGGCAAGAACACCGGGGAGCTGTTTTTT.

V gene TRBV4-1 combines with J gene TRBJ1-5, with TRBD1 identical over 7 bases. Trimming at V came to 0 bases and at J to 3 bases, leaving 8 bases not matched to a gene. Germline V gives CDR1 MGHRA, CDR2 YSYEKL. This CDR3 is built from 17 residues. In DNA, the CDR3 is TGCGCCAGCAGCCAAGATAGCGCAGGGGGATTCAATCAGCCCCAGCATTTT. Translation gives CASSQDSAGGFNQPQHF.

The V call is TRBV5-1, the J call TRBJ2-7; 7 bases line up with TRBD1. V lost 4 bases, J lost 2 bases, and 9 bases stayed unmatched. Germline V gives CDR1 SGHRS, CDR2 YFSETQ. This CDR3 is 15 amino acids long. CDR3 protein: CASSLRTGLTYEQYF. The CDR3 bases are TGCGCCAGCAGCCTGCGGACAGGTTTGACCTACGAGCAGTACTTC.

The chain uses TRBV5-1 and TRBJ1-6, with TRBD1 matching over 9 bases. Germline lookup yields CDR1 SGHRS and CDR2 YFSETQ. The length of the CDR3 is 15 residues. J gave up 10 bases and V 1 base, and 6 bases lay outside the gene matches. The DNA for the CDR3 is TGCGCCAGCAGCTTGACAGGGGGCTTTGGGTCACCCCTCCACTTT. Its translation: CASSLTGGFGSPLHF.

The gene calls are TRBV7-2 and TRBJ2-1; 9 bases are shared with TRBD1. Germline CDR1 is SGHTA and CDR2 is FQGNSA. There are 15 residues in the CDR3. After removal of 7 bases from V and 8 bases from J, the junction contained 12 bases not matched to a gene. The CDR3 coding sequence is TGTGCCAGCAACTACCGGGGACAGGGATGGTATGAGCAGTTCTTC. Protein: CASNYRGQGWYEQFF.

The rearrangement links TRBV19 to TRBJ2-3; perhaps TRBD1 as D (6 bases). The length of the CDR3 is 15 residues. Germline CDR1 LNHDA, CDR2 SQIVND (reference sequence). V gave up 4 bases and J gave up 5 bases, with 16 bases separating them. The CDR3 nucleotides are TGTGCCAGTAGTACGACAGGCCGTGGGGGAGATACGCAGTATTTT. It encodes CASSTTGRGGDTQYF.

A word on this clone: The sample contains more than one DNA sequence encoding this CDR3. The chain recombines TRBV12-3 or TRBV12-4 with TRBJ1-5, with D maybe TRBD1 (5 bases). Trimming stripped 3 bases from V and 4 bases from J, with 7 bases between. The CDR3 is 13 residues long. CDR3 DNA sequence: TGTGCCAGCAGTTTTTCAGGGAATCAGCCCCAGCATTTT. Protein: CASSFSGNQPQHF.

CDR3 sequence reads: CASSQGVSSPLHF. The CDR3 DNA is TGTGCCAGCAGCCAGGGAGTTAGTTCACCCCTCCACTTT. The chain couples TRBV3-1 (or the pseudogene TRBV3-2) to TRBJ1-6; D call uncertain. Trimming took 3 bases from V and 9 from J, leaving 9 bases between them. The CDR3 spans 13 residues. In germline, CDR1 is LGHDT, CDR2 YNNKEL (reference sequence).

The V and J genes are TRBV6-5 and TRBJ1-2; 9 nucleotides align to TRBD1. Germline lookup yields CDR1 MNHEY and CDR2 SVGAGI. Trimming removed 6 bases from V and 5 bases from J; junction bases left unmatched: 4. This CDR3 is 13 amino acids long. CDR3 loop: CASRGTGFYGYTF. For the CDR3, the DNA is TGTGCCAGCAGGGGGACAGGGTTTTATGGCTACACCTTC.

This chain uses TRBV3-1 (or the pseudogene TRBV3-2) with TRBJ2-7; no firm D call. The CDR3 has 11 residues. CDR1 and CDR2 (germline): LGHDT, YNNKEL (reference sequence). The germline V and J ends were trimmed by 7 bases and 1 base, with 5 bases remaining between them. CDR3 sequence: CASTPSYEQYF. CDR3 DNA sequence: TGTGCCAGCACCCCTTCCTACGAGCAGTACTTC.

The chain joins TRBV10-2 to TRBJ1-6, with TRBD1 identical over 9 bases. The CDR3 extends over 17 amino acids. Germline assignment: CDR1 WSHSY and CDR2 SAAADI. The V and J ends lost 4 bases and 7 bases, in that order; junction bases with no gene match: 11. CDR3 sequence (DNA): TGCGCCAGCAGTGGAAGGGGTCCGGGACAGGGAAATTCACCCCTCCACTTT. Its protein product is CASSGRGPGQGNSPLHF.

The chain is built from TRBV5-1 and TRBJ2-7, with 7 bases that match TRBD1. Germline V lookup: CDR1 SGHRS, CDR2 YFSETQ. The CDR3 spans 15 residues. J was trimmed by 5 bases and V by 4 bases; bases with no gene match: 12. CDR3: CASSTGDRFNHEQYF. CDR3 bases: TGCGCCAGCAGCACCGGGGACAGATTTAACCACGAGCAGTACTTC. Drawing the rest from reference TRBV5-1 and TRBJ2-7, the complete variable domain is KAGVTQTPRYLIKTRGQQVTLSCSPISGHRSVSWYQQTPGQGLQFLFEYFSETQRNKGNFPGRFSGRQFSNSRSEMNVSTLELGDSALYLCASSTGDRFNHEQYFGPGTRLTVT.